The rows below give T cell receptor beta chains drawn from one sample of a study of cytomegalovirus exposure and HLA in healthy donors. Some clones are missing from TCRdb's copy, which holds only in-frame ones; the method was immunoSEQ multiplex PCR. The sample shows approximately 200,000 clones, around 75% of them seen only once. The material sequenced was PBMCs. Receptors originate from a young woman in good health and CMV-seropositive. Each CDR3 is given with its conserved first and last residue. The size field is filled for only some rows; it gives once, few, many or a size class.

v_call clone_size cdr3_aa
TRBV5-4 - CASSPGQGHYGYTF
TRBV16 - CASSLIQAANEQFF
TRBV6-5 - CASSHRQGYEQYF
TRBV10-3 - CAISETDSNYGYTF
TRBV9 - CASSAGGLREQYF
TRBV28 - CASRGGTSTDTQYF
TRBV20-1 - CSAGQADEQFF
TRBV19 - CASSIYSSYNSPLHF
TRBV6-5 once CASSYSKNTEAFF
TRBV28 - CASSLSGQGNTEAFF
TRBV4-1 - CASSQEGGGVREQYF
TRBV4-2 - CASSQDRTSGTLSTDTQYF
TRBV27 - CASSTGTSGTQETQYF
TRBV6-1 few CATGPRGSNQPQHF
TRBV5-1 - CASSRGASGSNEQYF
TRBV12-5 - CASGLAGTGMAGELFF
TRBV7-6 - CASSARDRQETQYF
TRBV5-6 few CASSPTGSNQPQHF
TRBV27 few CASSFGVSYEQYF
TRBV18 few CASSPSTTGMGSGANVLTF
TRBV2 few CAGTGGGEKLFF
TRBV5-1 - CASSLRRQAHNEQFF
TRBV25-1 - CASSDSYEQYF
TRBV6-4 - CASSDSGGRSNEQFF
TRBV28 - CASSTLLAGINEQYF
TRBV5-1 few CASRLSGGSYEQYF
TRBV4-1 - CASSKGPNTEAFF
TRBV19 - CASRPPGADTQYF
TRBV2 - CASSDGQGLSSGNTIYF
TRBV2 few CASSESRRQLYEKLFF
TRBV2 - CASGGDRGRPYEQYF
TRBV27 - CASSLGQGNEQYF
TRBV27 - CASSPLANYGYTF
TRBV27 - CASSRQGAEQYF
TRBV27 - CASSLSGLEHYEQYF
TRBV9 few CASSVDGNEKLFF
TRBV7-6 - CASSPPVGIGDYGYTF
TRBV12-5 - CASGLGQGSEAFF
TRBV7-6 - CASSRLIVGSRSYEQYF
TRBV14 few CASSQVTSGIYEQYF
TRBV6-1 few CASSEHRERGNQPQHF
TRBV19 once CASSTHGQGATPVSYNEQFF
TRBV28 - CASSPFNEKLFF
TRBV5-1 - CASSLGGKETNEQFF
TRBV6-6 - CASRGGSGNTIYF
TRBV27 once CASTPTSGGHTDTQYF
TRBV27 few CASSPEGSGKPYEQYF
TRBV28 - CASSTRDRGFRPQHF
TRBV4-2 - CASSQEGTTGELFF
TRBV7-8 - CASSLQTERDYTF
TRBV11-2 - CASSLRLAGEVQRSGELFF
TRBV19 few CASRMSPNTGELFF
TRBV15 - CATSQYSGSKTDTQYF
TRBV6-5 - CASSYEPGGSSETQYF
TRBV4-1 few CASGEAKSRPDTQYF
TRBV28 - CASSPQNEQYF
TRBV20-1 - CSASGTGEQYF
TRBV5-1 - CASSSSTSRYEQYF
TRBV27 - CASSPAPRLAEFLRSYEQYF